This T cell receptor beta chain was profiled in a study of cytomegalovirus exposure and HLA in healthy donors. Across the whole study: HLA-typed donors were the source of about 85 million unique TCRs, which an early data release held.

Remarks on this clone: Antigen specificity is unknown.

Overall study findings and caveats: Cytomegalovirus-associated status was assigned to around 160 TCR beta chains. It has been reported that TCR beta sequences accurately predicted the HLA-A and HLA-B alleles of most subjects.

It was with 60 Vbeta and 13 Jbeta primers that the PCR ran. Assay used: immunoSEQ multiplex PCR; TCRdb lists only in-frame clones, some missing. The sample carries some 80,000 clones, about 80% recorded once. This receptor was identified in a man in his forties in good health and CMV-seronegative. The sequenced sample consisted of PBMCs.

The CDR3 sequence is CASSPFQGAQGNTIYF. The CDR3 nucleotides are TGTGCCAGCAGCCCATTTCAGGGGGCGCAGGGAAACACCATATATTTT. The rearrangement uses TRBV9 and TRBJ1-3, with 8 bases matching TRBD1. V shed 4 bases, J shed 4 bases, and the junction held 10 bases outside the gene matches. The CDR3 spans 16 residues. Germline CDR1 and CDR2: SGDLS and YYNGEE.